These 13 T cell receptor beta chains originate from one sample sequenced in a study of CD8 T cells in Susac syndrome. Random hexamers served to reverse transcribe about 0.5 to 1 ug RNA. TCRdb reprocessed the immunoSEQ multiplex PCR reads with MiXCR, giving one entry per CDR3 protein. The data hold 190,000 or so distinct CDR3 sequences, with approximately 95% observed a single time. The specimen was CD4+ T cells from PBMCs. The origin of the receptors is a human donor with multiple sclerosis.

The rearrangement joins TRBV6-4 to TRBJ2-1; D gene unclear. Deletions cut 3 bases from V and 0 bases from J, with 9 bases between. The germline V gene has CDR1 MRHNA and CDR2 SNTAGT. The CDR3 spans 15 residues. CDR3 sequence reads: CASSETLSSYNEQFF. In DNA, the CDR3 is TGTGCCAGCAGTGAAACTCTGAGCTCCTACAATGAGCAGTTCTTC.

The chain has TRBV5-1 and TRBJ1-5; D ambiguous. This CDR3 is 14 amino acids long. Germline CDR1 SGHRS, CDR2 YFSETQ. Trimming took off 0 bases at V and 5 bases at J, with 9 bases between the two ends. The CDR3 DNA is TGCGCCAGCAGCTTGGGCCCTGGAGATCAGCCCCAGCATTTT. Protein product: CASSLGPGDQPQHF.

The gene calls are TRBV30 and TRBJ1-2; no firm D call. Deletions cut 2 bases from V and 1 base from J, with 5 bases between. Germline assignment: CDR1 GTSNPN and CDR2 SVGIG (reference sequence). The CDR3 runs 12 residues. In nucleotides, the CDR3 is TGTGCCTGGAGTTTGATTAACTATGGCTACACCTTC. This encodes CAWSLINYGYTF.

The gene calls are TRBV2 and TRBJ2-5; perhaps TRBD2 as D (6 bases). This CDR3 is 14 amino acids long. V lost 7 bases, J lost 5 bases, and 17 bases lay in between. The V gene's germline CDR1 is SNHLY and CDR2 FYNNEI. The CDR3: CASKWAGNVETQYF. In DNA, the CDR3 is TGTGCCAGCAAGTGGGCGGGGAACGTGGAGACCCAGTACTTC.

The genes are TRBV3-1 and TRBJ1-2; 8 bases line up with TRBD1. J lost 0 bases, V lost 1 base, and 1 base had no gene match. Germline CDR1 LGHDT, CDR2 YNNKEL (reference sequence). The CDR3 has 15 amino acids. The CDR3 protein is CASSQAGGANYGYTF. Written as DNA, the CDR3 is TGTGCCAGCAGCCAAGCAGGGGGCGCTAACTATGGCTACACCTTC.

About this clonotype itself: The germline gene is not matched at one end of the junction; a read error may be the cause. The chain joins TRBV5-1 to TRBJ2-7; either TRBD1 or TRBD2 may fit D (6 bases each). CDR1 and CDR2 (germline): SGHRS, YFSETQ. The CDR3 extends over 14 amino acids. CDR3 coding DNA: TGTGCCAGCAGCCTCCTGGGCGGGACATACGAGCAGTACTTC. Amino acid sequence: CASSLLGGTYEQYF.

The V gene is TRBV27, the J gene TRBJ1-5; D unresolved. The germline gives CDR1 MNHEY, CDR2 SMNVEV (reference sequence). Between the trimmed V and J ends, which lost 5 bases and 3 bases, there was a span of 11 bases. CDR3 length equals 14 residues. CDR3 nucleotides: TGTGCCAGCAGTCCTCAGGAGTACAATCAGCCCCAGCATTTT. This gives the protein CASSPQEYNQPQHF.

DNA of the CDR3: TGTGCCAGCAGCCAACCTAAGGGACAGACGAGCTCCTATAATTCACCCCTCCACTTT. This encodes CASSQPKGQTSSYNSPLHF. V usage is TRBV3-1 and J usage is TRBJ1-6; 7 bases fit TRBD1. V gave up 2 bases and J gave up 0 bases; unmatched junction bases: 10. There are 19 residues in the CDR3. The germline V gene encodes CDR1 LGHDT and CDR2 YNNKEL (reference sequence).

CDR3 loop: CSARARTQETQYF. CDR3 nucleotide sequence: TGCAGTGCTAGAGCAAGGACTCAAGAGACCCAGTACTTC. The chain uses TRBV20-1 and TRBJ2-5, with TRBD2 as a possible D gene (5 bases). Germline V CDR1 and CDR2: DFQATT, SNEGSKA (reference sequence). V was shortened by 1 base and J by 2 bases, with 8 bases between the two germline ends. This CDR3 has 13 amino acids.

This clonotype was recorded once. The V call is TRBV30, the J call TRBJ2-2, with no clear D. V lost 7 bases and J 0 bases, leaving 15 bases between the germline ends. The CDR3 is made up of 15 amino acids. Germline lookup yields CDR1 GTSNPN and CDR2 SVGIG (reference sequence). The CDR3 DNA reads as TGTGCCTTTTTAGGGCGTAAAACGAACACCGGGGAGCTGTTTTTT. Amino acid sequence: CAFLGRKTNTGELFF.

The chain has TRBV12-3 or TRBV12-4 and TRBJ1-2, with D tentatively TRBD1 (6 bases). V gave up 5 bases and J gave up 3 bases, with 7 bases separating them. This CDR3 is built from 12 residues. This CDR3 reads CASSGGDYGYTF. The CDR3 coding sequence is TGTGCCAGCAGTGGGGGCGACTATGGCTACACCTTC.

The rearrangement links TRBV20-1 to TRBJ2-7; unclear D gene. This CDR3 contains 13 residues. V was trimmed by 2 bases and J by 2 bases, leaving 10 bases between them. Germline assignment: CDR1 DFQATT and CDR2 SNEGSKA (reference sequence). The CDR3 here is CSARTSYPYEQYF. The CDR3 DNA sequence: TGCAGTGCTAGAACTTCATATCCCTACGAGCAGTACTTC.

The rearrangement links TRBV29-1 to TRBJ2-5; D unclear. Germline loops: CDR1 SQVTM, CDR2 ANQGSEA. V lost 6 bases and J 4 bases, leaving 12 bases between the germline ends. CDR3 size: 12 residues. DNA for the CDR3: TGCAGCGTATACGAAACCGTAGAGACCCAGTACTTC. It is translated as CSVYETVETQYF. The variable domain in full, with the rest retrieved from reference TRBV29-1 and TRBJ2-5, is SAVISQKPSRDICQRGTSLTIQCQVDSQVTMMFWYRQQPGQSLTLIATANQGSEATYESGFVIDKFPISRPNLTFSTLTVSNMSPEDSSIYLCSVYETVETQYFGPGTRLLVL.